The text below deals with one TCR beta chain. This sample was included in a study of CD8 T cells in Susac syndrome. Random hexamers primed reverse transcription of about 0.45 to 1 ug RNA. An immunoSEQ multiplex PCR generated amplified TCR beta CDR3 products spanning 54 Vbeta and 13 Jbeta. TCRdb processed the immunoSEQ multiplex PCR reads anew with MiXCR; each CDR3 protein has one entry. Altogether a few hundred thousand distinct CDR3 sequences are present, around 93% being singletons, with the ten largest covering 0.082%. The clonotype originates from a human donor with multiple sclerosis. The specimen sequenced was CD4+ T cells from PBMCs.

DNA of the CDR3: TGCAGTGCCGACCGTCGCTCTGGGCAAGCGCAGTATTTT. Translation gives CSADRRSGQAQYF. The chain employs TRBV20-1 and TRBJ2-3; D remains unclear. Germline V CDR1 and CDR2: DFQATT, SNEGSKA (reference sequence). The CDR3 has 13 residues. V dropped 6 bases and J dropped 10 bases, with 20 bases sitting between them.